These 14 T cell receptor beta chains were all obtained from the same sample, sequenced in a study of T cells in Graves' hyperthyroidism and ophthalmopathy. Researchers took RNA transcripts and amplified the TCR beta CDR3 regions from them. Carried out on the TCR CDR3, a first-round RT-PCR used the HTBI primer set. Via MiXCR, TCRdb re-called the multiplex PCR reads, giving one row per CDR3 protein. Of under 750,000 distinct CDR3 sequences listed, around a sixth are singletons. Material: blood. The receptors were gathered from a woman between 50 and 59 years old with Graves' hyperthyroidism that later progressed to Graves' ophthalmopathy.

This clonotype was counted ten times or more. The rearrangement joins TRBV6-1 to TRBJ2-1; D gene unclear. V lost 4 bases and J 7 bases, leaving 17 bases between the germline ends. The CDR3 covers 15 residues. Germline-derived CDR1 and CDR2 are MNHNS and SASEGT. Written as DNA, the CDR3 is TGTGCCAGCAGTGCCCGACCCTTAGTGGGGAATGAGCAGTTCTTC. Amino acids: CASSARPLVGNEQFF.

This clonotype appeared many times. The chain combines TRBV7-6 with TRBJ1-1; TRBD1 matches 7 bases. The CDR3 covers 14 residues. In germline, CDR1 is SGHVS, CDR2 FNYEAQ. J lost 1 base, V lost 5 bases, and 4 bases had no gene match. In nucleotides, the CDR3 is TGTGCCAGCAGCCTGAGGGGGCCGAACACTGAAGCTTTCTTT. Protein sequence: CASSLRGPNTEAFF.

This clonotype appeared many times. This sequence joins TRBV12-3 or TRBV12-4 and TRBJ1-1, with D possibly TRBD1 on 5 matching bases. CDR3 length equals 14 residues. Trimming pared 8 bases from V and 2 bases from J, leaving 15 bases between. CDR3 loop: CASSPPQGNTEAFF. DNA for the CDR3: TGTGCCAGCTCACCGCCTCAGGGAAACACTGAAGCTTTCTTT.

Many counts were recorded for this clonotype. The genes are TRBV5-4 and TRBJ2-1; D is uncertain. Germline-derived CDR1 and CDR2 are SGHNT and YYREEE (reference sequence). This CDR3 comprises 14 residues. Trimming removed 2 bases from V and 2 bases from J, with 8 bases in between. CDR3 DNA: TGTGCCAGCAGCTTAACTACAACCTACAATGAGCAGTTCTTC. It translates to CASSLTTTYNEQFF.

V gene TRBV20-1 combines with J gene TRBJ2-5; 9 bases are a match to TRBD2. V shed 1 base, J shed 5 bases, and the junction held 8 bases outside the gene matches. Looked up from germline, CDR1 is DFQATT and CDR2 is SNEGSKA (reference sequence). The CDR3 has 15 amino acids. CDR3 coding DNA: TGCAGTGCTAGAGTTCGGCGGGGGGGCCATGAGACCCAGTACTTC. This codes for CSARVRRGGHETQYF.

Many counts were recorded for this clonotype. This chain links TRBV20-1 with TRBJ2-3; D tentatively fits TRBD1 or TRBD2 (5 bases each). V lost 6 bases and J 2 bases, leaving 18 bases between the germline ends. Germline V CDR1 and CDR2: DFQATT, SNEGSKA (reference sequence). The CDR3 runs to 15 residues. CDR3 in amino acids: CSAGRGISFTDTQYF. The CDR3, as DNA: TGCAGTGCGGGGCGAGGGATCTCGTTCACAGATACGCAGTATTTT.

This clonotype was seen only a few times. The chain carries TRBV20-1 and TRBJ2-3, with D perhaps assigned TRBD1 or TRBD2 (5 bases each). The CDR3 contains 15 residues. CDR1 and CDR2 (germline): DFQATT, SNEGSKA (reference sequence). The CDR3: CRAPRPGLSTDTQYF. The CDR3, as DNA: TGCAGAGCTCCACGGCCGGGGCTTAGCACAGATACGCAGTATTTT.

This clonotype was counted many times. The chain uses TRBV2 and TRBJ2-1; TRBD2 matches 9 bases. J lost 7 bases, V lost 6 bases, and 10 bases had no gene match. The germline V gene has CDR1 SNHLY and CDR2 FYNNEI. The CDR3 runs 15 residues. For the CDR3, the DNA is TGTGCCAGCAGAGTTCTCGCGGGGGGGCCAAATGAGCAGTTCTTC. Its translation is CASRVLAGGPNEQFF.

This clonotype was seen repeatedly, ten times or more. V is TRBV3-1 and J is TRBJ2-3; maybe TRBD1 (5 bases). V lost 0 bases and J 0 bases, leaving 19 bases between the germline ends. There are 19 residues in the CDR3. Germline V gives CDR1 LGHDT, CDR2 YNNKEL (reference sequence). The CDR3 DNA follows: TGTGCCAGCAGCCAAGATTATGGGCTGGGGCCGTCTAGCACAGATACGCAGTATTTT. This gives the protein CASSQDYGLGPSSTDTQYF.

This clonotype has only one observation. The chain is built from TRBV29-1 and TRBJ2-7; D uncertain. Germline V gene sequence: CDR1 SQVTM, CDR2 ANQGSEA. The CDR3 spans 11 residues. V was pared by 7 bases and J by 2 bases, with 9 bases between. This CDR3 is CSGQDAYEQYF. DNA for the CDR3: TGCAGCGGCCAGGACGCCTACGAGCAGTACTTC.

This clonotype has ten or more counts. This sequence joins TRBV29-1 and TRBJ1-1; tentatively, D is TRBD1 (5 bases). V dropped 3 bases and J dropped 0 bases, with 14 bases sitting between them. Germline V gene sequence: CDR1 SQVTM, CDR2 ANQGSEA. This CDR3 is built from 15 residues. CDR3 sequence (DNA): TGCAGCGTTGACCAAGCAGGGCACTTGAACACTGAAGCTTTCTTT. Amino acids: CSVDQAGHLNTEAFF. Full variable domain (outside the CDR3, taken from reference TRBV29-1 and TRBJ1-1): SAVISQKPSRDICQRGTSLTIQCQVDSQVTMMFWYRQQPGQSLTLIATANQGSEATYESGFVIDKFPISRPNLTFSTLTVSNMSPEDSSIYLCSVDQAGHLNTEAFFGQGTRLTVV.

This clonotype has only a few counts. The chain joins TRBV20-1 to TRBJ1-2; D is undetermined. The CDR3 extends over 12 amino acids. Germline CDR1 is DFQATT and CDR2 is SNEGSKA (reference sequence). V gave up 3 bases and J gave up 4 bases, with 9 bases separating them. This chain's CDR3 is CSASARSYGYTF. CDR3 bases: TGCAGTGCTAGCGCGCGGTCCTATGGCTACACCTTC.

This clonotype has only a few counts. V and J are TRBV20-1 and TRBJ2-3; the D gene is possibly TRBD1 (7 bases). The ends were cut back, 5 bases at V and 2 bases at J, with 23 bases in the middle. The CDR3 is 17 residues long. Germline values: CDR1 DFQATT, CDR2 SNEGSKA (reference sequence). CDR3 sequence: CSARDRDWGIVTDTQYF. The CDR3, as DNA: TGCAGTGCTCGCGACAGGGACTGGGGTATAGTCACAGATACGCAGTATTTT.

This clonotype has a handful of counts. V usage is TRBV7-2 and J usage is TRBJ1-1; D is uncertain. Germline CDR1 and CDR2: SGHTA and FQGNSA. The CDR3 loop spans 16 amino acids. V gave up 1 base and J gave up 4 bases, with 16 bases separating them. The CDR3 is CASSLGVQRRVTEAFF. For the CDR3, the DNA is TGTGCCAGCAGCTTAGGAGTTCAGCGGCGTGTCACTGAAGCTTTCTTT.